These 2 T cell receptor beta chains were sequenced from one sample in a study of beta chain features in type 1 diabetes. Whole-study results and caveats: Among all four CD4+ subsets, Type 1 diabetes patients had TCRB CDR3s that were moderately but significantly shorter.

Antigens for these TCRs are unknown. Reverse transcribing all isolated RNA meant expressed TCRB transcripts were sequenced. The assay was immunoSEQ multiplex PCR, and TCRdb's table has in-frame clones only and misses some. The table shows under 350,000 clones, with roughly an eighth occurring only once. Input material: naive CD4+ T cells from blood. The receptor source for this set is a man aged 25-40 years with type 1 diabetes.

The rearrangement uses TRBV29-1 and TRBJ1-3; maybe TRBD1 (6 bases). Germline lookup yields CDR1 SQVTM and CDR2 ANQGSEA. The CDR3 runs 14 residues. Trimming took 7 bases from V and 4 from J, leaving 17 bases between them. In DNA form, the CDR3 reads TGCAGCGCCCTACGGGGGGCGCAAGGAAACACCATATATTTT. This gives the protein CSALRGAQGNTIYF.

CDR3 sequence: CAWSGDIINIYF. CDR3 nucleotides: TGTGCCTGGAGCGGGGATATCATCAACATATATTTT. This chain joins TRBV30 and TRBJ1-3; D uncertain. The CDR3 is 12 residues long. With 3 bases removed from V and 12 bases from J, the gap between germline ends came to 15 bases. Per the germline V gene, CDR1 is GTSNPN and CDR2 is SVGIG (reference sequence).